This paragraph reports one T cell receptor beta chain. Its specificity is not known. The sample is drawn from a study of cytomegalovirus exposure and HLA in healthy donors. Overall study: Earlier sequencing of 150 million to 200 million T cells yielded about 120 million unique TCR beta sequences. General study results and limits: Solely CMV serostatus was available to characterize immune exposure.

Primers included in the PCR were 60 Vbeta and 13 Jbeta primers. This table comes from immunoSEQ multiplex PCR, and its TCRdb copy is limited to in-frame clones, with some not included. The sample contains approximately 160,000 clones, 77% of which appear only once. This CDR3 has 17 amino acids. Germline V lookup: CDR1 KGHSH, CDR2 LQKENI. V gave up 2 bases and J gave up 0 bases, with 13 bases separating them. The chain links TRBV18 to TRBJ2-2; maybe TRBD2 (6 bases). The sequence was obtained from a woman aged 25 to 39 in good health and CMV-seropositive. Input material: PBMCs. The CDR3 sequence: CASSPEPGLTNTGELFF. The CDR3 region has the DNA TGTGCCAGCTCACCAGAGCCGGGACTGACGAACACCGGGGAGCTGTTTTTT.